These 21 T cell receptor beta chains were all obtained from the same sample, sequenced in a study of graft-versus-host responses after intestinal transplantation. Using immunoSEQ multiplex PCR, the repertoire was profiled, and TCRdb retains in-frame clones only, with some absent. In the table there are roughly 100,000 clones, roughly 87% of which are singletons. These receptors have no known antigen. Material: unstimulated CD4+ T cells sorted from spleen or lymph node cells, obtained before intestinal transplant. The receptors originated from a human donor who received an intestinal transplant.

The V gene is TRBV10-1, the J gene TRBJ2-7; 11 bases line up with TRBD2. This CDR3 comprises 17 residues. Germline V gene sequence: CDR1 WNHNN, CDR2 SYGVQD (reference sequence). With 4 bases clipped from V and 2 bases from J, the junction kept 10 bases outside the gene matches. CDR3 coding DNA: TGCGCCAGCAGTGGCCCCCGACGTAGCGGGGGGGCCTACGAGCAGTACTTC. Protein product: CASSGPRRSGGAYEQYF.

This sequence joins TRBV9 and TRBJ2-7, with D perhaps given as TRBD1 or TRBD2 (6 bases each). Per the germline V gene, CDR1 is SGDLS and CDR2 is YYNGEE. Trimming pared 0 bases from V and 6 bases from J, leaving 10 bases between. This CDR3 contains 13 residues. The CDR3 region is CASSVAQGGEQYF. The CDR3 nucleotides are TGTGCCAGCAGCGTAGCACAGGGAGGCGAGCAGTACTTC.

The chain combines TRBV6-6 with TRBJ1-4; a possible D gene is TRBD1 (5 bases). The CDR3 spans 12 residues. V was trimmed by 7 bases and J by 5 bases, leaving 8 bases between them. Germline V gives CDR1 MNHNY, CDR2 SVGAGI (reference sequence). This CDR3 is CASTNRNEKLFF. The CDR3 DNA is TGTGCCAGCACCAACAGGAATGAAAAACTGTTTTTT.

This clone was recorded once. The V gene is TRBV30, the J gene TRBJ1-5; possibly TRBD1 for D (5 bases). Trimming stripped 0 bases from V and 4 bases from J, with 7 bases between. The CDR3 spans 13 residues. Germline assignment: CDR1 GTSNPN and CDR2 SVGIG (reference sequence). The CDR3 bases are TGTGCCTGGAGTGTAGAGGGGAATCAGCCCCAGCATTTT. Translating it yields CAWSVEGNQPQHF.

The V and J genes are TRBV28 and TRBJ2-5; D possibly uses TRBD1 or TRBD2 (5 bases each). The CDR3 extends over 12 amino acids. Germline V CDR1 and CDR2: MDHEN, SYDVKM. Trimming removed 8 bases at V and 5 bases at J, with 12 bases between. This chain's CDR3 is CASVRGEETQYF. CDR3 in DNA: TGTGCCAGCGTGAGGGGCGAGGAGACCCAGTACTTC.

V gene TRBV9 combines with J gene TRBJ1-3; D call uncertain. CDR1 SGDLS and CDR2 YYNGEE come from the germline V gene. CDR3 length: 14 residues. V was cut by 0 bases and J by 4 bases, with 8 bases left in between. CDR3 DNA: TGTGCCAGCAGCGTAGAAAGAACCGGAAACACCATATATTTT. Protein: CASSVERTGNTIYF. Full variable domain (outside the CDR3, taken from reference TRBV9 and TRBJ1-3): DSGVTQTPKHLITATGQRVTLRCSPRSGDLSVYWYQQSLDQGLQFLIQYYNGEERAKGNILERFSAQQFPDLHSELNLSSLELGDSALYFCASSVERTGNTIYFGEGSWLTVV.

V gene TRBV4-1 combines with J gene TRBJ2-4, with a possible D match to TRBD2 (6 bases). Germline-derived CDR1 and CDR2 are MGHRA and YSYEKL. V lost 3 bases to trimming and J lost 8 bases, with 29 bases between them. CDR3 length equals 19 residues. This chain's CDR3 is CASSQGGIFRHGGRDIQYF. CDR3 DNA: TGCGCCAGCAGCCAGGGCGGGATCTTCAGACACGGGGGAAGGGACATTCAGTACTTC.

This rearrangement joins TRBV11-2 to TRBJ2-7; D call uncertain. The CDR3 sequence is 13 residues long. CDR1 SGHAT and CDR2 FQNNGV come from the germline V gene. Deletions cut 0 bases from V and 6 bases from J, with 9 bases between. DNA of the CDR3: TGTGCCAGCAGCTTAGACACGTCCCGCGAGCAGTACTTC. It is translated as CASSLDTSREQYF.

This clone appeared once. The sample contains more than one DNA sequence encoding this CDR3. The chain combines TRBV6-1 with TRBJ2-3, with 8 bases that match TRBD2. CDR1 is MNHNS, CDR2 SASEGT, per germline. This CDR3 is built from 15 residues. With V trimmed by 6 bases and J by 0 bases, 5 bases remained unmatched. CDR3 sequence (DNA): TGTGCCAGCAGAGCGGGAGTCCTTAGCACAGATACGCAGTATTTT. This encodes CASRAGVLSTDTQYF.

The genes are TRBV6-6 and TRBJ2-2; 8 bases match TRBD1. V shed 6 bases and J 6 bases; nucleotides not matched to a gene: 6. The CDR3 totals 14 residues. The V gene's germline CDR1 is MNHNY and CDR2 SVGAGI (reference sequence). CDR3 sequence (DNA): TGTGCCAGCAGACGGACAGGGCGCGCCGGGGAGCTGTTTTTT. It yields the protein CASRRTGRAGELFF.

This chain connects TRBV2 to TRBJ1-2; no definite D call. V lost 1 base, J lost 2 bases, and 5 bases lay in between. Germline assignment: CDR1 SNHLY and CDR2 FYNNEI. The CDR3 runs 13 residues. The CDR3 DNA sequence: TGTGCCAGCAGTGAAGGCCGGAACTATGGCTACACCTTC. This sequence encodes CASSEGRNYGYTF.

This sequence joins TRBV7-9 and TRBJ2-3; D ambiguous. Germline lookup yields CDR1 SEHNR and CDR2 FQNEAQ (reference sequence). This CDR3 comprises 16 residues. Trimming removed 2 bases at V and 0 bases at J, with 12 bases between. The CDR3 spells CASSLFGTVSTDTQYF. The CDR3 DNA sequence: TGTGCCAGCAGCTTATTCGGTACAGTGAGCACAGATACGCAGTATTTT.

The V and J genes are TRBV5-6 and TRBJ2-3, with D maybe TRBD2 (6 bases). Trimming left V 4 bases short and J 6 bases short, with 24 bases between. Per germline, CDR1 SGHDT and CDR2 YYEEEE. CDR3 length: 17 residues. This chain's CDR3 is CASSPRWGVAFADTQYF. Here the CDR3 DNA reads TGTGCCAGCAGCCCTAGGTGGGGGGTAGCGTTCGCGGATACGCAGTATTTT.

The J gene is TRBJ2-3, the V gene TRBV4-1, with TRBD2 identical over 11 bases. The germline gives CDR1 MGHRA, CDR2 YSYEKL. The CDR3 extends over 16 amino acids. V trimming: 3 bases; J trimming: 6 bases; junction bases outside the gene matches: 8. CDR3 sequence (DNA): TGCGCCAGCAGCCAGGTCCTAGCGGGGGGCGGGGATACGCAGTATTTT. Residues: CASSQVLAGGGDTQYF.

The chain recombines TRBV2 with TRBJ2-5; 7 bases line up with TRBD1. V shed 3 bases, J shed 5 bases, and the junction held 6 bases outside the gene matches. The germline CDR1 and CDR2 sequences are SNHLY and FYNNEI. CDR3 length: 14 amino acids. CDR3 amino acids: CASSEGQGEETQYF. The CDR3 nucleotides are TGTGCCAGCAGTGAGGGCCAGGGGGAGGAGACCCAGTACTTC.

This clone was found a few times. V usage is TRBV5-6 and J usage is TRBJ1-1; D remains ambiguous. This CDR3 region has 12 residues. V gave up 6 bases and J gave up 5 bases, with 11 bases separating them. Germline values: CDR1 SGHDT, CDR2 YYEEEE. CDR3 sequence (DNA): TGTGCCAGCACCTTTGAACGTACTGAAGCTTTCTTT. Translated: CASTFERTEAFF.

The chain recombines TRBV19 with TRBJ1-2; D call uncertain. Germline-derived CDR1 and CDR2 are LNHDA and SQIVND (reference sequence). This CDR3 spans 14 amino acids. The germline V and J ends were trimmed by 2 bases and 2 bases, with 9 bases remaining between them. CDR3 in amino acids: CASSISGVNYGYTF. The CDR3 nucleotides read TGTGCCAGTAGTATATCCGGGGTGAACTATGGCTACACCTTC.

The rearrangement links TRBV11-1 to TRBJ2-4, with D perhaps TRBD1 (5 bases). Germline V gene sequence: CDR1 SGHAT, CDR2 FQDESV (reference sequence). The V end was cut by 5 bases, the J end by 1 base, with 9 bases between. The CDR3 is 14 amino acids. CDR3 amino acids: CASSGNRAKNIQYF. The CDR3 DNA follows: TGTGCCAGCAGCGGAAACAGGGCCAAAAACATTCAGTACTTC.

The rearrangement links TRBV11-3 to TRBJ2-5, with D perhaps matching TRBD1 or TRBD2 (5 bases each). The germline CDR1 and CDR2 sequences are SGHNT and YENEEA. The CDR3 runs 15 residues. The ends were cut back, 5 bases at V and 2 bases at J, with 15 bases in the middle. DNA for the CDR3: TGTGCCAGCAGCACCCACCGGGACGGACAAGAGACCCAGTACTTC. Amino acid sequence: CASSTHRDGQETQYF.

The chain couples TRBV29-1 to TRBJ2-1, with D uncertain. Trimming left V 5 bases short and J 2 bases short, with 7 bases between. The V gene's germline CDR1 is SQVTM and CDR2 ANQGSEA. This CDR3 contains 12 residues. CDR3: CSVRSAYNEQFF. The CDR3 DNA sequence: TGCAGCGTTAGGTCGGCCTACAATGAGCAGTTCTTC.

This chain joins TRBV5-1 and TRBJ1-4; 9 positions match TRBD1. This CDR3 has 17 amino acids. V lost 3 bases, J lost 7 bases, and 13 bases stayed unmatched. Per the germline V gene, CDR1 is SGHRS and CDR2 is YFSETQ. DNA of the CDR3: TGCGCCAGCAGCTCCTCTCGGACAGGGGAGATGGTTGAAAAACTGTTTTTT. Translated, it gives CASSSSRTGEMVEKLFF.